This paragraph covers one TCR beta chain sequence. Its specific antigen is unknown. Base-call qualities are not available, and no considerably larger clone is one nucleotide away. This specimen's time point label, per the study, means: recipient sample about 28 days before transplant, after cytoreduction. Blood from recipients was drawn about 28 days before transplant and again at days 30, 100 and 180 after transplant. Using Nuclei Lysis Solution, genomic DNA was extracted from unfractionated peripheral blood mononuclear cells that were either fresh or cryopreserved. The data were taken from a study of T cell clonotyping in hematopoietic cell transplantation (dated by TCRdb to about 2021). In the study overall: Recipient samples taken before transplant were collected after cytoreduction. A total of some 130 blood samples were collected in the study from 35 consecutive transplant recipients and their related donors. Recruitment of patients ran from September 2015 to early 2017, and follow-up continued until September 2020 or until death.

What the work shows at the level of the full study, not this receptor alone: Broader TCR repertoire diversity after transplant was predicted by Inverse Simpson Index values from donors and from recipients before transplant. Only a small fraction of recipient repertoires overlapped donor repertoires, with over 97% appearing de novo at the given depth. After transplant, TCR diversity in recipients dropped, and pathologically expanded clonotypes increased progressively from day 30 to day 180. Sample size was limited, and cells were not sorted, so CD4 and CD8 repertoire contributions could not be separated.

The immunoSEQ assay, a bias-controlled multiplex PCR using V- and J-specific primers, was used to amplify TCR beta CDR3 regions from genomic DNA. In a second PCR step, a proprietary barcode and Illumina adapter sequences were attached to the CDR3 amplicons. An Illumina MiSeq instrument was used for sequencing of the CDR3 libraries. Per the source publication's procedure: immunoSEQ Analyzer 3.0 was used for export and quality control, with R Bioconductor and Immunarch used for downstream analyses. Only productive rearrangements within the normalized downsampled data set were used in the calculation of repertoire metrics. Clonotypes larger than 5 templates in the normalized cohort were defined as pathologically expanded. The Inverse Simpson Index was used to measure repertoire diversity. To capture all clonotypes, the CMV-specificity analyses were run on the non-normalized data set. Here the immuneACCESS table is served through TCRdb, limited to in-frame sequences with V and J called. Missing clones are a known gap in these copies; in checked studies unresolved V genes cover under half, and the rest lacks a known reason. V, J and clone size reflect that table, while D and trimming were determined from the DNA. Recorded for this sample are some 36,000 clones; 85% to 95% of them occurred a single time. Around 1.5% of the sample is taken by the ten largest.

Sample: peripheral blood mononuclear cells, taken before stem cell transplant. The receptor was derived from a man aged 40-50 years with chronic myeloid leukemia. Some clones in this sample may be carry-over from other donors' samples.

The CDR3 region: CASSSDQGTQYF. The nucleotide sequence is given as TGTGCCAGCAGTTCCGACCAGGGTACGCAGTATTTT. The chain couples TRBV27 to TRBJ2-3; 5 matching bases give a weak D call of TRBD1. V was cut back by 4 bases and J by 8 bases, leaving a gap of 10 bases between them. The germline V gene (reference sequence) yields MNHEY for CDR1 and SMNVEV for CDR2. Spanning cysteine to phenylalanine, the CDR3 consists of 12 amino acids. Here the CDR3 DNA is all that survives: 36 bases in frame from base 1.